The 5 T cell receptor beta chains in this list originate from one sample, sequenced in a study of cytomegalovirus exposure and HLA in healthy donors. The PCR ran on 60 Vbeta and 13 Jbeta primers. Some clones are missing from TCRdb's copy, which holds only in-frame ones; the method was immunoSEQ multiplex PCR. The sample shows just under 95,000 clones, around four fifths of them seen only once. The source material was PBMCs. Receptors originate from a man aged 50 to 59 in good health and CMV-seropositive.

The chain links TRBV28 to TRBJ1-3; D remains ambiguous. CDR3 length: 16 residues. Germline CDR1 MDHEN, CDR2 SYDVKM. Trimming stripped 3 bases from V and 4 bases from J, with 16 bases between. The DNA of the CDR3 is TGTGCCAGCAGTTTCTCTTTTGGTGGGCAAGGAAACACCATATATTTT. Residues: CASSFSFGGQGNTIYF.

V is TRBV7-9 and J is TRBJ2-6, with 7 nucleotides matching TRBD1. The CDR3 loop spans 18 amino acids. In germline, CDR1 is SEHNR, CDR2 FQNEAQ (reference sequence). The J segment lost 2 bases and the V segment lost 5 bases, leaving 12 bases of the junction unmatched. In DNA, the CDR3 is TGTGCCAGCAGCCTCGGGACAGTCGAACAAGCTGGGGCCAACGTCCTGACTTTC. It yields the protein CASSLGTVEQAGANVLTF.

The chain has TRBV19 and TRBJ1-2; 8 bases fit TRBD1. CDR1 and CDR2 (germline): LNHDA, SQIVND (reference sequence). This CDR3 comprises 14 residues. V lost 6 bases to trimming and J lost 5 bases; unmatched junction nucleotides: 8. The CDR3 DNA reads TGTGCCAGTAGCCCTGGACAGGGAAAATATGGCTACACCTTC. Protein product: CASSPGQGKYGYTF. Complete variable domain (other parts from reference TRBV19 and TRBJ1-2): DGGITQSPKYLFRKEGQNVTLSCEQNLNHDAMYWYRQDPGQGLRLIYYSQIVNDFQKGDIAEGYSVSREKKESFPLTVTSAQKNPTAFYLCASSPGQGKYGYTFGSGTRLTVV.

This chain links TRBV6-1 with TRBJ1-3; the match to TRBD1 covers 7 bases. CDR3 length: 17 residues. Germline assignment: CDR1 MNHNS and CDR2 SASEGT. The trim removed 4 bases at V and 1 base at J, leaving 10 bases unmatched. This CDR3 is CASSVPWDRQSGNTIYF. The CDR3 DNA reads TGTGCCAGCAGTGTCCCTTGGGACAGACAATCTGGAAACACCATATATTTT.

The gene calls are TRBV4-1 and TRBJ1-6, with D unresolved. Between the trimmed V and J ends, which lost 0 bases and 9 bases, there was a span of 9 bases. Germline V lookup: CDR1 MGHRA, CDR2 YSYEKL. CDR3 size: 14 residues. The CDR3, as DNA: TGCGCCAGCAGCCAAGATCAGCGGGGTTCACCCCTCCACTTT. This sequence encodes CASSQDQRGSPLHF.